This entry features one T cell receptor (beta chain) sequence. This specimen belongs to a study of T cell responses to AZD1222 COVID-19 vaccine. V lost 0 bases and J lost 3; bases outside the gene matches: 1. From germline, CDR1 is LNHNV and CDR2 YYDKDF (reference sequence). This CDR3 is built from 14 residues. Clones were sequenced by immunoSEQ multiplex PCR, and TCRdb holds only the in-frame ones, with some missing. The data contain more than 85,000 clones, 88% of them seen just once; the ten biggest clones take up about 13%. The sequence came from an adult in good health. This sample comprised peripheral blood, obtained on day 0 of MenACWY control vaccination. The chain joins TRBV15 to TRBJ2-5; 7 nucleotides match TRBD1. The CDR3 nucleotides read TGTGCCACCAGCAGAGACAGGGGGAAAGAGACCCAGTACTTC. Amino acids: CATSRDRGKETQYF.